A single sample is the source of the 8 T cell receptor beta chains below, sequenced in a study of PD-1 blockade in mismatch repair-deficient tumors. Sequencing used immunoSEQ multiplex PCR; TCRdb keeps in-frame clones, though not all of them. The table records some 120,000 clones, around 80% of them present only once. The sample here was peripheral blood, taken 60 weeks after starting pembrolizumab. Receptors originate from an adult with mismatch repair-deficient cancer.

This chain uses TRBV7-9 with TRBJ2-1; D not resolved. V lost 6 bases, J lost 1 base, and 10 bases lay in between. Germline V gene sequence: CDR1 SEHNR, CDR2 FQNEAQ (reference sequence). This CDR3 spans 14 amino acids. CDR3 sequence reads: CASRNSPSYNEQFF. CDR3 DNA: TGTGCCAGCAGAAACTCCCCGTCCTACAATGAGCAGTTCTTC. The whole variable domain, filled in from reference TRBV7-9 and TRBJ2-1, reads DTGVSQNPRHKITKRGQNVTFRCDPISEHNRLYWYRQTLGQGPEFLTYFQNEAQLEKSRLLSDRFSAERPKGSFSTLEIQRTEQGDSAMYLCASRNSPSYNEQFFGPGTRLTVL.

The chain carries TRBV25-1 and TRBJ1-1, with unresolved D. The CDR3 spans 13 residues. The V gene lost 9 bases and the J gene lost 5 bases, with 16 bases spanning the gap. From germline, CDR1 is MGHDK and CDR2 SYGVNS. The CDR3: CARSLGLVTEAFF. In DNA, the CDR3 is TGTGCCAGATCCCTTGGTTTGGTAACTGAAGCTTTCTTT. The variable domain in full, completed from reference TRBV25-1 and TRBJ1-1, reads EADIYQTPRYLVIGTGKKITLECSQTMGHDKMYWYQQDPGMELHLIHYSYGVNSTEKGDLSSESTVSRIRTEHFPLTLESARPSHTSQYLCARSLGLVTEAFFGQGTRLTVV.

J is TRBJ2-7 and V is TRBV10-1; D remains unclear. Germline CDR1 WNHNN, CDR2 SYGVQD (reference sequence). The CDR3 extends over 14 amino acids. V lost 7 bases and J 2 bases, leaving 15 bases between the germline ends. The DNA for the CDR3 is TGCGCCAGCAAGGAACTAAGTAGGCCCTACGAGCAGTACTTC. Translated, it gives CASKELSRPYEQYF.

The V call is TRBV7-9, the J call TRBJ2-7; weak D call: TRBD2 (6 bases). The CDR3 is made up of 13 amino acids. The V gene's germline CDR1 is SEHNR and CDR2 FQNEAQ (reference sequence). Between the trimmed V and J ends, which lost 5 bases and 6 bases, there was a span of 14 bases. The DNA for the CDR3 is TGTGCCAGCAGCCCTCCCGGGGGTACCGAGCAGTACTTC. This translates into CASSPPGGTEQYF.

This chain connects TRBV9 to TRBJ1-2, with 7 bases fitting TRBD1. The CDR3 has 14 residues. The germline V gene encodes CDR1 SGDLS and CDR2 YYNGEE. The V segment lost 6 bases and the J segment 5 bases; nucleotides outside the gene matches: 10. In DNA form, the CDR3 reads TGTGCCAGCACGCCCATGGACAGGAGGTATGGCTACACCTTC. Translated, it gives CASTPMDRRYGYTF.

Here the CDR3 reads CASSLEGQGNQPQHF. CDR3 coding DNA: TGCGCCAGCAGCTTGGAAGGACAGGGAAATCAGCCCCAGCATTTT. The V gene is TRBV5-1, the J gene TRBJ1-5; 8 bases align to TRBD1. CDR3 length: 15 amino acids. The trim removed 0 bases at V and 4 bases at J, leaving 3 bases unmatched. Germline V gene data show CDR1 as SGHRS and CDR2 as YFSETQ.

The genes are TRBV29-1 and TRBJ1-2; D might be TRBD1 (6 bases). Per germline, CDR1 SQVTM and CDR2 ANQGSEA. Trimming pared 7 bases from V and 4 bases from J, leaving 13 bases between. The CDR3 length is 12 residues. The CDR3: CSARQAGYGYTF. The CDR3 DNA reads TGCAGCGCGAGACAGGCCGGCTATGGCTACACCTTC.

The chain has TRBV7-8 and TRBJ2-2; maybe TRBD1 (6 bases). Germline CDR1 SGHVS, CDR2 FQNEAQ. Trimming pared 2 bases from V and 2 bases from J, leaving 9 bases between. The CDR3 spans 15 residues. CDR3 sequence: CASSLWDTNTGELFF. The CDR3 DNA is TGTGCCAGCAGCTTATGGGACACCAACACCGGGGAGCTGTTTTTT.